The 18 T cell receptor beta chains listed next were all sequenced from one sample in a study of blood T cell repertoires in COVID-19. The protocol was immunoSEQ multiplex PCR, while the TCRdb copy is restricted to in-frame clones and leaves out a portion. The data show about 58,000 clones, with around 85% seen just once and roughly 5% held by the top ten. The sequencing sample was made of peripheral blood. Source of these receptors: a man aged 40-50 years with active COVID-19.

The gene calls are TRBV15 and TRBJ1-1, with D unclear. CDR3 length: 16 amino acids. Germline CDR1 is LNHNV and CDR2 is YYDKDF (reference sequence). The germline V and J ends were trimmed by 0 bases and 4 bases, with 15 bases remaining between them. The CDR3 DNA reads TGTGCCACCAGCAGAGATAACGGGATGTGGGTCACTGAAGCTTTCTTT. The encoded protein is CATSRDNGMWVTEAFF.

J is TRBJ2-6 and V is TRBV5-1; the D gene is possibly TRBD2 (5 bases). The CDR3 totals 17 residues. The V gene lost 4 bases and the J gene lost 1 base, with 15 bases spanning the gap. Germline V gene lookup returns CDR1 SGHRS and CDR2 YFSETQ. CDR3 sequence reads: CASSRTGWESGANVLTF. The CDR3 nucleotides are TGCGCCAGCAGCAGAACCGGGTGGGAGTCTGGGGCCAACGTCCTGACTTTC.

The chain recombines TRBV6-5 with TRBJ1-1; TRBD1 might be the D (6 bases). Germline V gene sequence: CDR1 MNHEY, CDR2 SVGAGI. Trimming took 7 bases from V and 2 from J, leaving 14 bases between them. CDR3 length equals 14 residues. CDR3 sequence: CASTLQTGNTEAFF. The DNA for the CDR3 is TGTGCCAGCACTCTACAGACAGGAAACACTGAAGCTTTCTTT.

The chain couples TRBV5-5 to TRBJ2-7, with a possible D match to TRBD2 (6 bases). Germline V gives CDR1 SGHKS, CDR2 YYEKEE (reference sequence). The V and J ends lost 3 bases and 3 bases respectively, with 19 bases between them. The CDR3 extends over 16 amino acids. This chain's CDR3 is CASSYAGYVTLYEQYF. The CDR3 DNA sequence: TGTGCCAGCAGCTATGCGGGATACGTGACTCTCTACGAGCAGTACTTC. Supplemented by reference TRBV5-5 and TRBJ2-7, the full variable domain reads DAGVTQSPTHLIKTRGQQVTLRCSPISGHKSVSWYQQVLGQGPQFIFQYYEKEERGRGNFPDRFSARQFPNYSSELNVNALLLGDSALYLCASSYAGYVTLYEQYFGPGTRLTVT.

The CDR3 bases are TGTGCCAGCAGCCCGACCCAGGGCGACGAGCAGTACTTC. Protein product: CASSPTQGDEQYF. V is TRBV7-9 and J is TRBJ2-7, with D possibly matching TRBD1 (5 bases). The V gene's germline CDR1 is SEHNR and CDR2 FQNEAQ (reference sequence). The length of the CDR3 is 13 residues. The V end was cut by 5 bases, the J end by 5 bases, with 13 bases between.

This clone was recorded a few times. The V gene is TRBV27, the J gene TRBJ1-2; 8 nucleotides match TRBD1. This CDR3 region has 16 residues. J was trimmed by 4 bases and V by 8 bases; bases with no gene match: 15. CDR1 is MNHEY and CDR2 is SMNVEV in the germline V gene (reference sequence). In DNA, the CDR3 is TGTGCCAGCGGCCCCCTAACGGACAGGGATCTCTATGGCTACACCTTC. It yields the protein CASGPLTDRDLYGYTF.

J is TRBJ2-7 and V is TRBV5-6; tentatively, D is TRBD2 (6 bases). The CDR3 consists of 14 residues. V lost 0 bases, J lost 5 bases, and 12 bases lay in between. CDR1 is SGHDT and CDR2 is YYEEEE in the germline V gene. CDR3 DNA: TGTGCCAGCAGCTTGGAGACGGGAGCCCACGAGCAGTACTTC. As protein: CASSLETGAHEQYF.

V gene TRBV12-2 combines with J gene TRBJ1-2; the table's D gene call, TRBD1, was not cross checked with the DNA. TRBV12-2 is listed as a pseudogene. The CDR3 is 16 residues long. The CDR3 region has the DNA TGTGCAAGTCGCTTAGTCGCCCGGGACAGGGTCTATGGCTACACCTTC. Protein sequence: CASRLVARDRVYGYTF.

The CDR3 DNA follows: TGTGCCAGCAGTTACTCGCTTCCTATTCCAGGAAACACCATATATTTT. Protein sequence: CASSYSLPIPGNTIYF. The chain has TRBV6-5 and TRBJ1-3; no clear D gene. V lost 0 bases and J 4 bases, leaving 13 bases between the germline ends. The CDR3 has 16 amino acids. Germline V lookup: CDR1 MNHEY, CDR2 SVGAGI.

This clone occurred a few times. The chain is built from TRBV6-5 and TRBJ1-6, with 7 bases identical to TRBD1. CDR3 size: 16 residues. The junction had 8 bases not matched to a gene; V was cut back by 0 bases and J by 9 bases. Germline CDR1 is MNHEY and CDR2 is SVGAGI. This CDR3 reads CASSYSGTAIASPLHF. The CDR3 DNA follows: TGTGCCAGCAGTTACTCCGGGACAGCCATCGCTTCACCCCTCCACTTT.

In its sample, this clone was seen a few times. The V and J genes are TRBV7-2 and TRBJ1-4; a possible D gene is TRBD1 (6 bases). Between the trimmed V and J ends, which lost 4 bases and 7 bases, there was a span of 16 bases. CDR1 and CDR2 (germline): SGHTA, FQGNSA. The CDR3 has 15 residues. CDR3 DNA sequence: TGTGCCAGCAGCTCCAAGGGGGGGTCTGGTGAAAAACTGTTTTTT. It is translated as CASSSKGGSGEKLFF.

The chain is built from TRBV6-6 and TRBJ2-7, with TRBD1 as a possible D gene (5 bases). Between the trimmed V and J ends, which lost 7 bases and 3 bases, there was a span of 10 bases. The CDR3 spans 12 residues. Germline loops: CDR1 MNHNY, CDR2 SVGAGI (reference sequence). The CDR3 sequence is CASKEQGYEQYF. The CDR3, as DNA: TGTGCCAGCAAGGAGCAGGGCTACGAGCAGTACTTC.

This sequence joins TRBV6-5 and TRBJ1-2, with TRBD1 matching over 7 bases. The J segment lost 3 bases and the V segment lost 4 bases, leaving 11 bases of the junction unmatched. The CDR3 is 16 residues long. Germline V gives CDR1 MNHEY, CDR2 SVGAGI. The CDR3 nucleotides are TGTGCCAGCAGTTCCCTCAGGGGGGCTAGGGACTATGGCTACACCTTC. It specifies CASSSLRGARDYGYTF.

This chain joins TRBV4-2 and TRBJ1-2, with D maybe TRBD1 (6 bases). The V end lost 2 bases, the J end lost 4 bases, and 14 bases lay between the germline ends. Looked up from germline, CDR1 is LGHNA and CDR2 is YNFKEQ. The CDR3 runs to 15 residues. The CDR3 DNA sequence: TGTGCCAGCAGCCAACTTACAGGGACGTTCTATGGCTACACCTTC. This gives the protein CASSQLTGTFYGYTF.

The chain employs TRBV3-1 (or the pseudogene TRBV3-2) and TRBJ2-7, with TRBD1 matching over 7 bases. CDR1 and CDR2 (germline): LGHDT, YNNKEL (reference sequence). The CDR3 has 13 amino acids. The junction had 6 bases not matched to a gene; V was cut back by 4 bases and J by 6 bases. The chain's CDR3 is CASSPARGREQYF. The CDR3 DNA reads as TGTGCCAGCAGCCCGGCAAGGGGGCGCGAGCAGTACTTC.

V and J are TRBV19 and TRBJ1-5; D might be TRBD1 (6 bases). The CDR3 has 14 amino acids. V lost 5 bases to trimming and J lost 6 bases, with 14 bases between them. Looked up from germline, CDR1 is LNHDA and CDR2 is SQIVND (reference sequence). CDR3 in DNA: TGTGCCAGTAGTCCGCCGGGGGGCCGTCAGCCCCAGCATTTT. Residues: CASSPPGGRQPQHF.

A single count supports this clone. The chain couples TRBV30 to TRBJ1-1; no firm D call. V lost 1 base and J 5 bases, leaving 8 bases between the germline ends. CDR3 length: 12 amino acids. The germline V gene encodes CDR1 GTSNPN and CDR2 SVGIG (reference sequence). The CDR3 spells CAWSARQTEAFF. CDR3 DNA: TGTGCCTGGAGTGCCAGGCAGACTGAAGCTTTCTTT.

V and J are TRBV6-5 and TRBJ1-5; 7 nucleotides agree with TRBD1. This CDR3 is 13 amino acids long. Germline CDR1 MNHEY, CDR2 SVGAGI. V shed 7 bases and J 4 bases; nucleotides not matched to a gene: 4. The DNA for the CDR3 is TGTGCCAGCATAAGGACAGGAAATCAGCCCCAGCATTTT. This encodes CASIRTGNQPQHF.